The clone carrying this T cell receptor beta chain was observed a few times. The CDR3 runs to 15 residues. Germline CDR1 is SGHTA and CDR2 is FQGNSA. The V end lost 5 bases, the J end lost 3 bases, and 15 bases lay between the germline ends. This sample is part of a study of blood T cell repertoires in COVID-19. All recovered Cohort 3 donors got two negative PCRs, got clearance, or saw symptom resolution. Sequencing used immunoSEQ multiplex PCR; TCRdb keeps in-frame clones, though not all of them. The data hold hundreds of thousands of clones, with around nine tenths observed a single time. The origin of this receptor is a woman aged 35 to 49 who had recovered from COVID-19. Sample: PBMCs or T cells enriched from blood (not recorded which). V is TRBV7-2 and J is TRBJ2-3; weak D call: TRBD1 (6 bases). The CDR3 DNA sequence: TGTGCCAGCAGCCTCCAGACAGGACTTACAGATACGCAGTATTTT. This encodes CASSLQTGLTDTQYF. Full variable domain (outside the CDR3, taken from reference TRBV7-2 and TRBJ2-3): GAGVSQSPSNKVTEKGKDVELRCDPISGHTALYWYRQSLGQGLEFLIYFQGNSAPDKSGLPSDRFSAERTGGSVSTLTIQRTQQEDSAVYLCASSLQTGLTDTQYFGPGTRLTVL.